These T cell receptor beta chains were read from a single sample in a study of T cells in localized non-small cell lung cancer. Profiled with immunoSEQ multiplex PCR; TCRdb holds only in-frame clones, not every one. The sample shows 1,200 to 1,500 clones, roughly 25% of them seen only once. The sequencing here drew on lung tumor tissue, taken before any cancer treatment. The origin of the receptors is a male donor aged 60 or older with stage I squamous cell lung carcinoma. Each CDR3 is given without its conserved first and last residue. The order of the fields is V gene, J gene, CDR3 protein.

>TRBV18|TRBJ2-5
ASSLTEKETQY
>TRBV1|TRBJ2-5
ASSQEPPGAWEETQY
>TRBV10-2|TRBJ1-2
ASSVRRGTGYT
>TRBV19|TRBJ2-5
ASSPGLQETQY
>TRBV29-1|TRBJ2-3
SVGGYRSTDTQY
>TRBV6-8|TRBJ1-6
ASGPQGGTPRSPLH
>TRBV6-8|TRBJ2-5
ASSSEWVRQETQY
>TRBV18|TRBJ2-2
ASSPRQGSTGELF
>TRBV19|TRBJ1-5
ASSPLDRGDQPQH
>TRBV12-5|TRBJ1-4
ASGYWDPRNEKLF
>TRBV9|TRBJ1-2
ASTLQGNYGYT
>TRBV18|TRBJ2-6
ASSSSDRGTSGANVLT
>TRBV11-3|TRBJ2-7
ASSSYRDTDYEQY
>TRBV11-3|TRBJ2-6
ASSLGQSTGANVLT
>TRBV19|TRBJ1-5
ASSIQGGFNQPQH
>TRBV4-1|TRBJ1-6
ASSQDSTGAGSPLH
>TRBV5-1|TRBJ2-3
ASSLGSTRDTQY
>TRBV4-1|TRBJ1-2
ASSQGGEGYGYT
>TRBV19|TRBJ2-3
ASSIAGSTDTQY
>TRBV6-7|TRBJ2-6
ASSYLDSMGGANVLT
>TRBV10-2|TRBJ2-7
ASSEYEQAYEQY
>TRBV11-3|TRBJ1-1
ASSRDTQNTEAF
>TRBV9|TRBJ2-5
ASTASGGLETQY
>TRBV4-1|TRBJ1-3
ASSQGASGNTIY
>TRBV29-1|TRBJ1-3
SVGTGVGNTIY
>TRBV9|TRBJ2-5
ASSAHKTSGDQETQY
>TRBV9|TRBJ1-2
ASSLQGNYGYT
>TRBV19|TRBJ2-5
ASSWTGLAGGQETQY
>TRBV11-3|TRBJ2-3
ASSLGGSGTDTQY
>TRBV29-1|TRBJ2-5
SGGQGSQETQY
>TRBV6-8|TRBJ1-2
ASSSHSDLTYGYT
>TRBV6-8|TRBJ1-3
ATPNLPSGNTIY
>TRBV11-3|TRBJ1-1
ASSQNLPNTEAF
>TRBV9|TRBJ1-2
ASSSWGQDYGYT
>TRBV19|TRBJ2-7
ASSIVGDYEQY
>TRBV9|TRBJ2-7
ASSVGLAGNSYEQY
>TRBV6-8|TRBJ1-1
ASSYSGTVNTEAF
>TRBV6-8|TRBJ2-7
AISGPLRYEQY
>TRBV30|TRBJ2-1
AWSFSMRNNEQF
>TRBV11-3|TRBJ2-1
ASSPGGGPWDEQF
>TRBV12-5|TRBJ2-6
ASGPPRGTGANVLT
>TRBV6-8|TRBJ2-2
ASSPREQRSTGELF
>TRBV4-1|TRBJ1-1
ASSQVDRARGNTEAF
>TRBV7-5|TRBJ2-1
ASSLSSGSYNEQF
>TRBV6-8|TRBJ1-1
AIEAGAALTEAF
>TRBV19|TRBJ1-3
ASTPPSTGENTIY
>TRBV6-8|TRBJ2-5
ASTGTSDYQETQY
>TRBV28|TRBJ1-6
ASSTRDTTNSPLH